This is a list of T cell receptor beta chains from one sample in a study of blood T cell repertoires in COVID-19. Some clones are missing from TCRdb's copy, which holds only in-frame ones; the method was immunoSEQ multiplex PCR. The sample records 250,000 or so clones, 85% to 90% being singletons. The sequenced sample consisted of PBMCs or T cells enriched from blood (not recorded which). The receptor source for this set is a man in his fifties or sixties who had been exposed to COVID-19. The CDR3 runs from the conserved cysteine through the conserved F or W. D genes are given only for firm matches. The size entry is marked missing in some rows and otherwise reads once, few, many or a size class.

cdr3_nt,cdr3_aa,v_call,j_call,d_call,clone_size
TGCGCCAGCAGCTTGGATTCGGGGGGCACTGAAGCTTTCTTT,CASSLDSGGTEAFF,TRBV5-1,TRBJ1-1,-,-
TGTGCCAGCAGCGCTTCCGGGACAGGACCCAACTATGGCTACACCTTC,CASSASGTGPNYGYTF,TRBV28,TRBJ1-2,TRBD1,-
TGTGCCATCTATAATGGGCCGACTAACTATGGCTACACCTTC,CAIYNGPTNYGYTF,TRBV10-3,TRBJ1-2,-,few
TGCGCCAGCAGCCTGCGCGGGGGGACGAGCACAGATACGCAGTATTTT,CASSLRGGTSTDTQYF,TRBV5-1,TRBJ2-3,TRBD2,-
TGCGCCAGCAGTGATGTGAGAGGGAGAACTGGCTACACCTTC,CASSDVRGRTGYTF,TRBV10-2,TRBJ1-2,-,-
TGTGCCACGACCCGGACAGTATACTCTGGGGCCAACGTCCTGACTTTC,CATTRTVYSGANVLTF,TRBV10-3,TRBJ2-6,-,-
TGTGCCAGCAGCCCCCACTCTTGGACAGAGGTGGGTGAAGCTTTCTTT,CASSPHSWTEVGEAFF,TRBV11-3,TRBJ1-1,-,-
TGTGCCAGCAGCTTAGTAGCGGGAGGATACAATGAGCAGTTCTTC,CASSLVAGGYNEQFF,TRBV11-2,TRBJ2-1,TRBD2,-
TGTGCCAGCAGCTCGAAGACAGTTTACAATGAGCAGTTCTTC,CASSSKTVYNEQFF,TRBV9,TRBJ2-1,-,-
TGTGCCAGTAGTATCCAGGGGACGAACACCGGGGAGCTGTTTTTT,CASSIQGTNTGELFF,TRBV19,TRBJ2-2,-,-
TGTGCCAGCAGCTTAATGAGGACAGTAAGCTCTGGAAACACCATATATTTT,CASSLMRTVSSGNTIYF,TRBV7-3,TRBJ1-3,-,few
TGTGCCAGCAGCTCGGGACAGGGGGCGGATAGCAATCAGCCCCAGCATTTT,CASSSGQGADSNQPQHF,TRBV7-8,TRBJ1-5,TRBD1,once
TGTGCCAGTAGTAGGTATCCGGGGGTAATAGATAGCAATCAGCCCCAGCATTTT,CASSRYPGVIDSNQPQHF,TRBV19,TRBJ1-5,-,-
TGTGCCAGCAGTTTTAACGACAGAGCCTATGGCTACACCTTC,CASSFNDRAYGYTF,TRBV28,TRBJ1-2,-,-
TGCGCCAGCAGCTTGACGGGAAATCAGCCCCAGCATTTT,CASSLTGNQPQHF,TRBV5-1,TRBJ1-5,-,-
TGTGCCATCAGTGAGTCTTTGGGAGGCTATGGCTACACCTTC,CAISESLGGYGYTF,TRBV10-3,TRBJ1-2,-,-
TGTGCCACCAGCAGAGATCAGAGACAGTACACTGAAGCTTTCTTT,CATSRDQRQYTEAFF,TRBV15,TRBJ1-1,-,-
TGTGCCAGCAGCTTGACAGGGAGCAATCAGCCCCAGCATTTT,CASSLTGSNQPQHF,TRBV11-2,TRBJ1-5,TRBD1,-
TGTGCCAGCAGTTTTGGACAGGGTTTTGAAAAACTGTTTTTT,CASSFGQGFEKLFF,TRBV6-5,TRBJ1-4,TRBD1,-
TGTGCCACCAGTGATTTGACCAAAGGGGGATCCTACAATGAGCAGTTCTTC,CATSDLTKGGSYNEQFF,TRBV24-1,TRBJ2-1,-,-
TGTGCCAGCAGCTCTCAGCCCGGGACAGGCTCCTACGAGCAGTACTTC,CASSSQPGTGSYEQYF,TRBV3-1/TRBV3-2,TRBJ2-7,TRBD1,-
TGTGCCAGCAGCTTGGGGCGAGCGGGGGACTACGAGCAGTACTTC,CASSLGRAGDYEQYF,TRBV5-4,TRBJ2-7,TRBD2,-
TGTGCCAGCAGCCAGGGGCCCATGAACACTGAAGCTTTCTTT,CASSQGPMNTEAFF,TRBV5-5,TRBJ1-1,-,-
TGTGCCAGCAGCTCTAATCAGGGGAGGGAAACCGGGGAGCTGTTTTTT,CASSSNQGRETGELFF,TRBV5-6,TRBJ2-2,-,-
TGTGCCATCAGCCCAGAGACAGGGGGCATAGTATACGAGCAGTACTTC,CAISPETGGIVYEQYF,TRBV10-3,TRBJ2-7,TRBD1,-
TGTGCCAGCAGCTTGGGAGGAGGCGGGTGGTACGAGCAGTACTTC,CASSLGGGGWYEQYF,TRBV5-4,TRBJ2-7,-,once
TGTGCCAGCAGCCAAGAAGCCGCGGGGTTACTAGCGGGGGTCGATACGCAGTATTTT,CASSQEAAGLLAGVDTQYF,TRBV4-2,TRBJ2-3,TRBD2,-
TGCAGCGTTTCTCCGCGGCTAACCACTGAAGCTTTCTTT,CSVSPRLTTEAFF,TRBV29-1,TRBJ1-1,-,-
TGTGCCAGCAGCTTTGCCCCACAGGGATCCTACGAGCAGTACTTC,CASSFAPQGSYEQYF,TRBV5-5,TRBJ2-7,-,once
TGTGCCAGCAGGCAAAACCGACAGGCCGGGTCCGGCTACACCTTC,CASRQNRQAGSGYTF,TRBV11-3,TRBJ1-2,-,-
TGCGCCAGTAAGACAGGGACTAACACTGAAGCTTTCTTT,CASKTGTNTEAFF,TRBV5-1,TRBJ1-1,TRBD1,-
TGTGCCAGCAGTTTTTCGACAGGGGCCCTAACCTATGGCTACACCTTC,CASSFSTGALTYGYTF,TRBV28,TRBJ1-2,TRBD1,-
TGTGCCAGCAGCTTAGCACCAGGGTTCGACACTGAAGCTTTCTTT,CASSLAPGFDTEAFF,TRBV7-2,TRBJ1-1,-,-
TGTGCCTGGAGGACTTATGTAGGCAACTATGGCTACACCTTC,CAWRTYVGNYGYTF,TRBV30,TRBJ1-2,-,-
TGTGCCAGCTCACCCGTAACAGGGTTGGAAAAACTGTTTTTT,CASSPVTGLEKLFF,TRBV18,TRBJ1-4,-,-
TGCGCCAGCAGCTTGGCGGCCACGACTTTGAACACTGAAGCTTTCTTT,CASSLAATTLNTEAFF,TRBV5-1,TRBJ1-1,-,-
TGTGCCAGCTCACCGGTTTCAGGGTGGGACACTGAAGCTTTCTTT,CASSPVSGWDTEAFF,TRBV18,TRBJ1-1,-,-
TGCGCCAGCAGCTTGGATTTGGCGGGCACCGGGGAGCTGTTTTTT,CASSLDLAGTGELFF,TRBV5-1,TRBJ2-2,-,once
TGTGCCAGTACTCCACCTAACAGAGATATCTATGGCTACACCTTC,CASTPPNRDIYGYTF,TRBV19,TRBJ1-2,-,once
TGTGCCAGCAGCTTGGGACTAGAAACTAGCACAGATACGCAGTATTTT,CASSLGLETSTDTQYF,TRBV5-4,TRBJ2-3,-,-
TGTGCCAGCAGAGGACAGCCTAACTATGGCTACACCTTC,CASRGQPNYGYTF,TRBV7-8,TRBJ1-2,-,-
TGTGCCAGCAGCCCAGCGGGGGTTAATGAAAAACTGTTTTTT,CASSPAGVNEKLFF,TRBV11-3,TRBJ1-4,-,once
TGCGCCAGCAGCTTGTTAAGTCGGGGGGCTACTTCACCCCTCCACTTT,CASSLLSRGATSPLHF,TRBV5-1,TRBJ1-6,-,-
TGCGCCAGCAAACCGGGAGGGATAGCCTACAATGAGCAGTTCTTC,CASKPGGIAYNEQFF,TRBV5-1,TRBJ2-1,TRBD2,-
TGTGCCAGCTCACCGGACATGATGTCCTACAATGAGCAGTTCTTC,CASSPDMMSYNEQFF,TRBV18,TRBJ2-1,-,-
TGTGCCAGCAGCCGTGTTGCACCGGGACTAGCTCGCCACAATGAGCAGTTCTTC,CASSRVAPGLARHNEQFF,TRBV28,TRBJ2-1,TRBD2,-